Sequencing of this T cell receptor (beta chain) was carried out in a study of technical replicates of blood from a few donors. The method was immunoSEQ multiplex PCR; TCRdb's version includes in-frame clones alone and lacks a portion of them. This table holds tens of thousands of clones, 70% to 90% found once. The V gene's germline CDR1 is SGDLS and CDR2 YYNGEE. This CDR3 has 18 residues. V was cut by 4 bases and J by 2 bases, with 24 bases left in between. The J gene is TRBJ2-5, the V gene TRBV9; D ambiguous. The sequence came from a human donor in good health. Some clones in this sample may be carry-over from other donors' samples. Sequences were obtained from PBMCs. Here the CDR3 DNA reads TGTGCCAGCAGCCCCTCTACGGGTATCTCATATAAACAAGAGACCCAGTACTTC. It translates to CASSPSTGISYKQETQYF.